This TCR beta chain was documented in a study of blood T cell repertoires in COVID-19. About the study: COVID-19 samples from acute and convalescent phases originated in the United States, Italy and Spain. Sources were T cells, B-cell-depleted T cells, or PBMCs; the material itself was cDNA or gDNA.

Clones were read by immunoSEQ multiplex PCR, and TCRdb kept only the in-frame ones, dropping some. The sample lists 200,000 to 250,000 clones, 88% seen once, with roughly 14% in the top ten. Participants came from about two dozen US areas, aged about 18 to 89 years. Participants' own reports of clinical history determined their cohort assignment. This CDR3 has 13 residues. The germline V gene encodes CDR1 MDHEN and CDR2 SYDVKM. Trimming left V 9 bases short and J 5 bases short, with 16 bases between. The rearrangement joins TRBV28 to TRBJ2-5, with D perhaps TRBD1 (6 bases). The sample comprised PBMCs or T cells enriched from blood (not recorded which). The source is a woman aged 45 to 65 with acute COVID-19. The CDR3 sequence is CASNTGLGETQYF. In nucleotides, the CDR3 is TGTGCCAGTAACACAGGGTTAGGGGAGACCCAGTACTTC. The variable domain in full, completed from reference TRBV28 and TRBJ2-5, reads DVKVTQSSRYLVKRTGEKVFLECVQDMDHENMFWYRQDPGLGLRLIYFSYDVKMKEKGDIPEGYSVSREKKERFSLILESASTNQTSMYLCASNTGLGETQYFGPGTRLLVL.